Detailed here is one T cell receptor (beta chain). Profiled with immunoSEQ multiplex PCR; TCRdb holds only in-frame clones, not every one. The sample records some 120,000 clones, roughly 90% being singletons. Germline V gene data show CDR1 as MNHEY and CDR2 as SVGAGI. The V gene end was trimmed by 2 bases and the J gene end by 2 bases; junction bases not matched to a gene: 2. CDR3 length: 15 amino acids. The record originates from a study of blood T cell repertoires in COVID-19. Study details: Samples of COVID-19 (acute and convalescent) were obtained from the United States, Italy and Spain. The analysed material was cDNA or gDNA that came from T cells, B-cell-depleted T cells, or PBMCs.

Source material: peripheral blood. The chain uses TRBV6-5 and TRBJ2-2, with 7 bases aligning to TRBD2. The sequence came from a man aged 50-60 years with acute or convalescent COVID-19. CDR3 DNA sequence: TGTGCCAGCAGTTACCTAGCGGCTAACACCGGGGAGCTGTTTTTT. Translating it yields CASSYLAANTGELFF.